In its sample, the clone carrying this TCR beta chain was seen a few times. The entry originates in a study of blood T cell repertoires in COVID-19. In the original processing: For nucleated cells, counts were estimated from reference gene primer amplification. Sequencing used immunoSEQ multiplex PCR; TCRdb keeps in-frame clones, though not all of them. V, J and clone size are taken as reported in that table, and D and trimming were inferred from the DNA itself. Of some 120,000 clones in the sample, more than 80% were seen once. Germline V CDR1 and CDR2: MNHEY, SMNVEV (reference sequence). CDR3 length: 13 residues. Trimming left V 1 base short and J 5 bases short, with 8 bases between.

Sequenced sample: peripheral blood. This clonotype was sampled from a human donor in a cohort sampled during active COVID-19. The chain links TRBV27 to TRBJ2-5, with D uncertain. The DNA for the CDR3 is TGTGCCAGCAGTTTATGGAGTGGCGAGACCCAGTACTTC. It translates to CASSLWSGETQYF.